This is a list of T cell receptor beta chains from one sample in a study of blood T cell repertoires in COVID-19. Libraries were prepared by immunoSEQ multiplex PCR; TCRdb keeps only in-frame clonotypes and omits some of them. The repertoire holds some 150,000 clones, with more than 75% as singletons. Sequenced input: peripheral blood. The source of these receptors is a man over 45 who had recovered from COVID-19. CDR3s include the opening cysteine and the closing phenylalanine or tryptophan. A D gene is named only where the DNA matches it firmly. Not every row has a clone size; where given, it reads once, few, many or a size class.

>NA|TRBJ2-7|TRBV5-1|NA
TGCGCCAGCAGCTTGGGCGGGACAGTAGCCTACGAGCAGTACTTC
CASSLGGTVAYEQYF
>NA|TRBJ1-2|TRBV25-1|NA
TGTGCCAGCAGTAGCATGGCGGGAGCTAACTATGGCTACACCTTC
CASSSMAGANYGYTF
>NA|TRBJ2-3|TRBV5-4|TRBD2
TGTGCCAGCAGTAGCGGGGGGGAGGATACGCAGTATTTT
CASSSGGEDTQYF
>NA|TRBJ2-7|TRBV5-1|TRBD1
TGCGCCAGCAGCCCGAGACAGGGATCAGACCACGAGCAGTACTTC
CASSPRQGSDHEQYF
>NA|TRBJ1-2|TRBV6-6|NA
TGTGCCAGCAGTTACGGGGGGGGGCAGGATGGCTACACCTTC
CASSYGGGQDGYTF
>NA|TRBJ1-1|TRBV5-6|NA
TGTGCCAGCAGCACTCGATACAGGGTTAATTTCATGAACACTGAAGCTTTCTTT
CASSTRYRVNFMNTEAFF
>NA|TRBJ2-7|TRBV6-5|NA
TGTGCCAGCAAAAAACAGGGATTCTACGAGCAGTACTTC
CASKKQGFYEQYF
>NA|TRBJ2-2|TRBV4-1|NA
TGCGCCAGCAGCCATCACCCCCAGGGGACCTCAGACACCGGGGAGCTGTTTTTT
CASSHHPQGTSDTGELFF
>NA|TRBJ2-5|TRBV11-2|NA
TGTGCCAGCAGCTTGGGCCTTAAAGAGACCCAGTACTTC
CASSLGLKETQYF
>NA|TRBJ2-3|TRBV2|NA
TGTGCCAGCAACCAGGGAACAGATACGCAGTATTTT
CASNQGTDTQYF
>NA|TRBJ2-6|TRBV4-2|TRBD1
TGTGCCAGCAGTCTACAGGGGGTTGGGGCCAACGTCCTGACTTTC
CASSLQGVGANVLTF
>NA|TRBJ1-4|TRBV7-2|NA
TGTGCCAGCAGCTTACAGGCTAATGAAAAACTGTTTTTT
CASSLQANEKLFF
>once|TRBJ1-5|TRBV3-1/TRBV3-2|NA
TGTGCCAGCAGCCAAGATGTTAATAGCAATCAGCCCCAGCATTTT
CASSQDVNSNQPQHF
>NA|TRBJ1-1|TRBV6-5|TRBD1
TGTGCCAGCAGAAAACCAGGGGGAGGTGCTTTCTTT
CASRKPGGGAFF
>NA|TRBJ1-4|TRBV11-2|TRBD1
TGTGCCAGCAGCTTAGCCCGGGGACAGGGGCGTGAAAAACTGTTTTTT
CASSLARGQGREKLFF
>NA|TRBJ1-2|TRBV12-3/TRBV12-4|NA
TGTGCCAGCAGTTTAAGGGGCCACTATGGCTACACCTTC
CASSLRGHYGYTF
>NA|TRBJ1-3|TRBV29-1|TRBD1
TGCAGCGTGGGCCGGACAGGGGTCACTGGAAACACCATATATTTT
CSVGRTGVTGNTIYF